Listed below are T cell receptor beta chains from one sample, sequenced in a study of cytotoxic CD8 clonotypes in ibrutinib-treated CLL. Sequencing was performed with immunoSEQ multiplex PCR; in TCRdb, only in-frame clones are kept and a portion is missing. Of 200,000 to 250,000 clones in the sample, approximately 79% were seen once. Here the sequenced sample was PBMCs, taken after 12 months of ibrutinib treatment. The receptors here all came from a human donor with chronic lymphocytic leukemia. Each CDR3 is given with its conserved first and last residue. D genes are given only for firm matches. Clone size is stated in some rows and not others, as once, few, many or a class when expanded.

J gene: TRBJ1-2; V gene: TRBV19; clone size: .; D gene: .; CDR3 protein: CASSIHSIRFYGYTF; CDR3 DNA: TGTGCCAGTAGCATACACTCTATTCGGTTCTATGGCTACACCTTC
J gene: TRBJ1-5; V gene: TRBV4-1; clone size: .; D gene: .; CDR3 protein: CASSQLAGANQPQHF; CDR3 DNA: TGCGCCAGCAGCCAACTGGCAGGGGCCAATCAGCCCCAGCATTTT
J gene: TRBJ1-2; V gene: TRBV18; clone size: .; D gene: .; CDR3 protein: CASSPPGHNLLFPYGYTF; CDR3 DNA: TGTGCCAGCTCACCACCGGGACACAACCTCCTCTTCCCCTATGGCTACACCTTC
J gene: TRBJ1-1; V gene: TRBV27; clone size: .; D gene: .; CDR3 protein: CASGRVNTEAFF; CDR3 DNA: TGTGCCAGTGGACGTGTGAACACTGAAGCTTTCTTT
J gene: TRBJ1-1; V gene: TRBV19; clone size: .; D gene: .; CDR3 protein: CASRIESGGTEAFF; CDR3 DNA: TGTGCCAGTAGGATAGAGTCGGGTGGGACTGAAGCTTTCTTT
J gene: TRBJ2-3; V gene: TRBV6-1; clone size: .; D gene: .; CDR3 protein: CASSEFRGADTQYF; CDR3 DNA: TGTGCCAGCAGTGAATTCAGGGGCGCAGATACGCAGTATTTT
J gene: TRBJ2-7; V gene: TRBV28; clone size: .; D gene: .; CDR3 protein: CASSSSGHLSEQYF; CDR3 DNA: TGTGCCAGCAGTTCCTCCGGGCACTTAAGCGAGCAGTACTTC
J gene: TRBJ2-7; V gene: TRBV4-2; clone size: .; D gene: TRBD1; CDR3 protein: CASSQEDRGGHEQYF; CDR3 DNA: TGTGCCAGCAGCCAAGAGGACAGGGGGGGGCACGAGCAGTACTTC
J gene: TRBJ2-7; V gene: TRBV7-6; clone size: .; D gene: .; CDR3 protein: CASSANRASSSYEQYF; CDR3 DNA: TGTGCCAGCAGCGCAAACAGGGCGTCAAGCTCCTACGAGCAGTACTTC
J gene: TRBJ2-5; V gene: TRBV5-1; clone size: .; D gene: .; CDR3 protein: CASSSDGSVGETQYF; CDR3 DNA: TGCGCCAGCAGCTCGGACGGGAGCGTGGGGGAGACCCAGTACTTC
J gene: TRBJ2-7; V gene: TRBV4-2; clone size: .; D gene: .; CDR3 protein: CASSQDGTGTREQYF; CDR3 DNA: TGTGCCAGCAGCCAAGATGGGACGGGGACCCGAGAGCAGTACTTC
J gene: TRBJ2-6; V gene: TRBV30; clone size: .; D gene: TRBD2; CDR3 protein: CAWSVQRGTYSGANVLTF; CDR3 DNA: TGTGCCTGGAGTGTACAGCGGGGGACGTACTCTGGGGCCAACGTCCTGACTTTC
J gene: TRBJ2-3; V gene: TRBV7-9; clone size: .; D gene: .; CDR3 protein: CASSPGPPGRQYF; CDR3 DNA: TGTGCCAGCAGCCCAGGGCCACCGGGAAGGCAGTATTTT
J gene: TRBJ2-7; V gene: TRBV9; clone size: .; D gene: .; CDR3 protein: CASSVSEAYEQYF; CDR3 DNA: TGTGCCAGCAGCGTGTCCGAGGCCTACGAGCAGTACTTC
J gene: TRBJ2-3; V gene: TRBV5-1; clone size: .; D gene: TRBD1; CDR3 protein: CASSSGQGGTDTQYF; CDR3 DNA: TGCGCCAGCAGCAGCGGACAGGGTGGCACAGATACGCAGTATTTT
J gene: TRBJ1-2; V gene: TRBV4-1; clone size: .; D gene: .; CDR3 protein: CASSRQGGIGPGYGYTF; CDR3 DNA: TGCGCCAGCAGCCGCCAAGGGGGAATAGGCCCGGGGTATGGCTACACCTTC
J gene: TRBJ1-6; V gene: TRBV19; clone size: once; D gene: .; CDR3 protein: CASSALERREASPLHF; CDR3 DNA: TGTGCCAGTAGTGCCTTGGAGAGACGGGAGGCTTCACCCCTCCACTTT
J gene: TRBJ2-7; V gene: TRBV6-6; clone size: .; D gene: TRBD1; CDR3 protein: CASSYSGQGEVYEQYF; CDR3 DNA: TGTGCCAGCAGTTACTCGGGACAGGGGGAGGTCTACGAGCAGTACTTC
J gene: TRBJ2-7; V gene: TRBV4-2; clone size: .; D gene: .; CDR3 protein: CASSQDTASDLSF; CDR3 DNA: TGTGCCAGCAGCCAAGATACGGCTAGCGATCTCTCCTTC
J gene: TRBJ2-7; V gene: TRBV7-9; clone size: .; D gene: TRBD1; CDR3 protein: CASSVTGGTGGAGQYF; CDR3 DNA: TGTGCCAGCAGCGTTACTGGCGGGACAGGGGGCGCTGGGCAGTACTTC
J gene: TRBJ2-5; V gene: TRBV5-1; clone size: .; D gene: .; CDR3 protein: CASAGGSGAGETQYF; CDR3 DNA: TGCGCCAGCGCAGGGGGTAGCGGCGCGGGAGAGACCCAGTACTTC
J gene: TRBJ2-2; V gene: TRBV13; clone size: .; D gene: .; CDR3 protein: CASSATTSAEITNTGELFF; CDR3 DNA: TGTGCCAGCAGCGCAACGACCTCAGCGGAGATTACGAACACCGGGGAGCTGTTTTTT
J gene: TRBJ1-1; V gene: TRBV2; clone size: .; D gene: .; CDR3 protein: CASRFEGMTTEAFF; CDR3 DNA: TGTGCCAGCAGGTTCGAGGGAATGACCACTGAAGCTTTCTTT
J gene: TRBJ1-1; V gene: TRBV11-1; clone size: many; D gene: .; CDR3 protein: CASSRGGVTEAFF; CDR3 DNA: TGTGCCAGCAGCCGCGGGGGAGTCACTGAAGCTTTCTTT
J gene: TRBJ1-1; V gene: TRBV29-1; clone size: .; D gene: .; CDR3 protein: CSVEDAGFTTEAFF; CDR3 DNA: TGCAGCGTTGAAGATGCAGGGTTTACGACTGAAGCTTTCTTT
J gene: TRBJ1-6; V gene: TRBV7-3; clone size: .; D gene: .; CDR3 protein: CACSRNSGSPLHF; CDR3 DNA: TGTGCCTGCTCACGAAATTCTGGTTCACCCCTCCACTTT
J gene: TRBJ2-1; V gene: TRBV25-1; clone size: many; D gene: .; CDR3 protein: CASSDRGLRQPTYNEQFF; CDR3 DNA: TGTGCCAGCAGTGATCGAGGACTGAGACAGCCGACCTACAATGAGCAGTTCTTC